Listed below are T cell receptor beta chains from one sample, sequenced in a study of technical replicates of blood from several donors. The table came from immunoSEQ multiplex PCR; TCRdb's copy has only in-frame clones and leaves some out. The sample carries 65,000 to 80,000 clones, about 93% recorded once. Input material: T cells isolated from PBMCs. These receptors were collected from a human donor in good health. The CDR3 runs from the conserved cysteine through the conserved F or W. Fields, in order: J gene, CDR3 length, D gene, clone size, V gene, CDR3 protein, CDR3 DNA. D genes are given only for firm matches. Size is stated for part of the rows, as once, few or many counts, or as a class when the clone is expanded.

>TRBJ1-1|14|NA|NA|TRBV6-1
CASSTLQTNTEAFF
TGTGCCAGCAGTACCCTGCAGACTAACACTGAAGCTTTCTTT
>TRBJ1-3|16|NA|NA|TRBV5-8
CASSLVRSSSGNTIYF
TGTGCCAGCAGCTTGGTTCGGTCTAGCTCTGGAAACACCATATATTTT
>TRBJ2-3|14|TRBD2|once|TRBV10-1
CASSEGLAVDTQYF
TGCGCCAGCAGTGAAGGACTAGCGGTAGATACGCAGTATTTT
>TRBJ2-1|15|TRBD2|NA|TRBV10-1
CASSEGSSGRDEQFF
TGCGCCAGCAGTGAGGGGTCTAGCGGGAGGGATGAGCAGTTCTTC
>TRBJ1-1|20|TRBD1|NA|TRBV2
CASTPTLRQGATVGGTEAFF
TGTGCCAGCACCCCGACCCTCAGACAGGGGGCGACGGTGGGAGGCACTGAAGCTTTCTTT
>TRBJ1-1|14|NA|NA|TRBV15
CATSSPQGTTEAFF
TGTGCCACCAGCAGTCCCCAGGGGACCACTGAAGCTTTCTTT
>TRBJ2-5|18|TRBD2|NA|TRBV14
CASSRRLAGASRGETQYF
TGTGCCAGCAGCCGACGACTAGCGGGAGCGTCCAGGGGGGAGACCCAGTACTTC
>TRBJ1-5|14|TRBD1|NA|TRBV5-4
CASSPGTGNQPQHF
TGTGCCAGCAGCCCCGGGACAGGGAATCAGCCCCAGCATTTT
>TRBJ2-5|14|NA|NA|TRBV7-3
CASSLNGFPETQYF
TGTGCCAGCAGCTTAAACGGTTTTCCAGAGACCCAGTACTTC
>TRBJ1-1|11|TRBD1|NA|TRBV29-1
CSVKRQGEAFF
TGCAGCGTAAAGAGACAGGGAGAAGCTTTCTTT
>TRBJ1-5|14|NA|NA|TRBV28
CASSVDSLNQPQHF
TGTGCCAGCAGTGTTGACAGCTTAAATCAGCCCCAGCATTTT
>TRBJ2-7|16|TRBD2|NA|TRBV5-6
CASSHVGLAGGHEQYF
TGTGCCAGCAGCCATGTGGGACTAGCGGGGGGCCACGAGCAGTACTTC
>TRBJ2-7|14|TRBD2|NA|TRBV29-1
CSVLNRLAGNEQYF
TGCAGCGTTCTTAACCGACTAGCGGGGAACGAGCAGTACTTC
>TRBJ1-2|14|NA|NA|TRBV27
CASSLNPLGGSYTF
TGTGCCAGCAGTTTAAATCCTCTTGGAGGTAGCTACACCTTC
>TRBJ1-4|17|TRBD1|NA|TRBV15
CATSRDSRGLTNEKLFF
TGTGCCACCAGCAGAGATAGCAGGGGGCTAACTAATGAAAAACTGTTTTTT
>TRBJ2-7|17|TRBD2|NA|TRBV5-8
CASSLSGGAGVPYEQYF
TGTGCCAGCAGCTTGTCCGGGGGAGCGGGAGTCCCCTACGAGCAGTACTTC
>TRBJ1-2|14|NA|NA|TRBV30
CAWGPVAFNYGYTF
TGTGCCTGGGGGCCCGTTGCCTTTAACTATGGCTACACCTTC
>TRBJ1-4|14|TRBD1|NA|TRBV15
CATTRDRVNEKLFF
TGTGCCACCACTCGGGACAGAGTAAATGAAAAACTGTTTTTT
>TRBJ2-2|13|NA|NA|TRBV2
CASSPGEGGELFF
TGTGCCAGCTCTCCGGGAGAGGGCGGGGAGCTGTTTTTT
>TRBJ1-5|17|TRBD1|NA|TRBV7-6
CASSLGATGGLGQPQHF
TGTGCCAGCAGCTTAGGGGCGACAGGGGGTTTAGGACAGCCCCAGCATTTT
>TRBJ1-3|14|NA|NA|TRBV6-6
CASRWDISGNTIYF
TGTGCCAGCAGATGGGACATCTCTGGAAACACCATATATTTT
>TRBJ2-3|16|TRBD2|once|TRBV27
CASSLQSGLAEDTQYF
TGTGCCAGCAGTTTACAGAGCGGCCTAGCGGAAGATACGCAGTATTTT
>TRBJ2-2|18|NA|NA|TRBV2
CASSEAGVDRSNTGELFF
TGTGCCAGCAGTGAAGCGGGAGTGGATAGATCGAACACCGGGGAGCTGTTTTTT
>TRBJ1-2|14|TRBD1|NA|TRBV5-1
CASSSRDRDYGYTF
TGCGCCAGCAGCTCCCGGGACAGGGACTACGGCTACACCTTC
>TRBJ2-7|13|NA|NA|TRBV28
CASSFRLDYEQYF
TGTGCCAGCAGTTTCCGACTAGACTACGAGCAGTACTTC
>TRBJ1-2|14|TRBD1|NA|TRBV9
CASSPGEGAHGYTF
TGTGCCAGCAGCCCGGGAGAGGGGGCACACGGCTACACCTTC
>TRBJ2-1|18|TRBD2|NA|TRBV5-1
CASSSPVGSGRTYNEQFF
TGCGCCAGCAGCTCCCCTGTTGGTAGCGGGAGAACCTACAATGAGCAGTTCTTC
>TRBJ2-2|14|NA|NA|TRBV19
CASKPDSNTGELFF
TGTGCCAGTAAACCGGACAGCAACACCGGGGAGCTGTTTTTT
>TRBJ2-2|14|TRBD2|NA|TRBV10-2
CASAVAGATGELFF
TGCGCCAGCGCGGTAGCGGGAGCCACCGGGGAGCTGTTTTTT
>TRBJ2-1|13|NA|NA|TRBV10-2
CASIGGFYNEQFF
TGCGCCAGCATAGGAGGATTCTACAATGAGCAGTTCTTC
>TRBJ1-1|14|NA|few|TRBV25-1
CASSEYWLNTEAFF
TGTGCCAGCAGTGAATATTGGCTGAACACTGAAGCTTTCTTT
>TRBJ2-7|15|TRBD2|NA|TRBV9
CASSATSGSSHEQYF
TGTGCCAGCAGCGCTACTAGCGGGAGTAGCCACGAGCAGTACTTC
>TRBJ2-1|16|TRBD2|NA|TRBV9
CASSTRAGGSYNEQFF
TGTGCCAGCAGCACCCGAGCGGGAGGCTCCTACAATGAGCAGTTCTTC
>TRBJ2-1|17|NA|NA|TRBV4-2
CASSQDLGSIGYNEQFF
TGTGCCAGCAGCCAAGATCTTGGGAGTATCGGCTACAATGAGCAGTTCTTC
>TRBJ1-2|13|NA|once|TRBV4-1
CASSHGEPYGYTF
TGCGCCAGCAGCCACGGGGAACCCTATGGCTACACCTTC
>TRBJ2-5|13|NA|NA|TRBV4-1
CASSSWGEETQYF
TGCGCCAGCAGTTCCTGGGGGGAAGAGACCCAGTACTTC
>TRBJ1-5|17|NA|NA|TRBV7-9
CASSLAGGGYSNQPQHF
TGTGCCAGCAGCTTAGCGGGGGGGGGTTATAGCAATCAGCCCCAGCATTTT
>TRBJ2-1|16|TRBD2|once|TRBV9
CASSDRGLAGGNEQFF
TGTGCCAGCAGCGATAGGGGACTAGCGGGAGGTAATGAGCAGTTCTTC
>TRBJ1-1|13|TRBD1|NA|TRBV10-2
CASSREGARGAFF
TGCGCCAGCAGTCGGGAGGGGGCAAGGGGAGCTTTCTTT
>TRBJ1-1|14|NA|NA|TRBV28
CASSLGQGSTEAFF
TGTGCCAGCAGCCTGGGTCAGGGGAGCACTGAAGCTTTCTTT